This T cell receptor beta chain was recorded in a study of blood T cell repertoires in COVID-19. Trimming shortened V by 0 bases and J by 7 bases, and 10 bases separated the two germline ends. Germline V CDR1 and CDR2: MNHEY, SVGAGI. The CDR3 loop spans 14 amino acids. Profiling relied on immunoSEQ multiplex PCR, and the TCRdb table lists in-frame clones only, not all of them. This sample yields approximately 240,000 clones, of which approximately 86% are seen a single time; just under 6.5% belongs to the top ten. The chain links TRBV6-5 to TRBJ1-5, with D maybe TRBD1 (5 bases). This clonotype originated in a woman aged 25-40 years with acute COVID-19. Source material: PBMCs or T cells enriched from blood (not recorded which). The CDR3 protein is CASSYSAGKQPQHF. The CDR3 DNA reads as TGTGCCAGCAGTTACTCGGCAGGGAAGCAGCCCCAGCATTTT.